This T cell receptor (beta chain) was identified during a study of PD-1 blockade in classical Hodgkin lymphoma (TCRdb year 2020). General notes on the study: Nivolumab dosing was 3 mg/kg intravenously every 2 weeks, continuing until either disease progression or unacceptable toxicity. To define a peripheral blood immune signature of response to PD-1 blockade in classical Hodgkin lymphoma, the study combined TCR beta sequencing with CyTOF. Overall results and qualifications from the work: Diversity was lower in patients who began nivolumab less than 1 year after ASCT, so these patients were left out of later analyses to avoid confounding by immune reconstitution. Baseline TCR diversity was reported as lower in newly diagnosed patients than in healthy donors, and lower still in relapsed/refractory patients. Among trial patients, those achieving complete response had baseline diversity similar to that of newly diagnosed patients, while diversity was significantly lower in partial responders and progressors. By C4D1, a significant rise was seen in CD4+ TCR diversity but not in CD8+ TCR diversity (p=0.0027 vs p=0.16), and the rise was most apparent among complete responders (p=0.02). The study was restricted to a single clinical trial cohort, and the causes of repertoire differences, possibly disease activity or prior therapy, were left undefined.

The germline V gene yields SGHRS for CDR1 and YFSETQ for CDR2. V loses 1 base of germline sequence and J loses 5 bases, and the interval between the two ends is 18 bases. The CDR3 numbers 16 residues from cysteine through phenylalanine. Only the CDR3 part of the read is kept: 48 bases, read in frame from the first base. As concerns this clone: Its antigen target is currently unknown. The record has no base qualities; no much larger clone is one base away.

What this sample's time point label stands for: cycle 2 day 1 (C2D1) of nivolumab. All trial patients had relapsed after autologous stem cell transplantation, with cohorts A, B and C differing in prior brentuximab vedotin exposure. The trial cohort was composed of about 54 patients with relapsed/refractory classical Hodgkin lymphoma, for whom complete response, partial response or progressive disease was recorded as best overall response. In the multi-cohort phase II CheckMate 205 trial, trial patients received single-agent nivolumab. An independent review committee assessed best overall response using the 2007 International Working Group response criteria. Trial PBMCs were collected immediately before nivolumab initiation (C1D1) and during therapy at cycle 2 day 1 and cycle 4 day 1. After peripheral blood was drawn into 8 mL Vacutainer Cell Preparation Tubes, PBMCs were isolated by centrifugation and then cryopreserved.

The Qiagen DNeasy kit was used to extract genomic DNA from unsorted PBMCs and from the negatively selected CD4+ and CD8+ fractions. Using primers that anneal to V and J segments, immunoSEQ multiplex PCR amplified the TCR beta CDR3 regions. A synthetic immune receptor repertoire was used to minimize amplification bias, and any residual bias was removed computationally once sequencing was done. In the source study's methods: Repertoire diversity was quantified as the Shannon entropy index using custom Python scripts. The unsorted, CD4+ and CD8+ repertoires were each analyzed separately, with the exception of combined analyses, where CD4+ and CD8+ sequences were merged in silico. Clonal expansion was defined as at least a 2-fold frequency increase after treatment relative to C1D1, with a pseudocount of 0.5 for undetected baseline clones. Clones with 0 or 1 copy at C1D1 were defined as singleton clones, while clones with 2 or more copies were defined as non-singleton clones. Clones expanded in unsorted samples were assigned a CD4+, CD8+ or unknown annotation through matching of protein sequences in sorted samples from the same patient. Wilcoxon tests on paired samples were used to test diversity changes from C1D1 to C4D1. Sourced from immuneACCESS, this table was stored by TCRdb with only in-frame sequences that have V and J called. A share of the clones is absent; for the studies checked, an unresolved V gene accounts for under half, and the remainder has no known explanation. V, J and clone size are those of that table, while D and trimming were read from the DNA. The sample table shows about 34,000 clones, and over 60% are seen once. The top ten clonotypes cover around 15% of the sample.

Sequenced here: peripheral blood mononuclear cells (PBMCs), sampled before the second cycle of nivolumab. The origin of this receptor is a human donor with classical Hodgkin lymphoma. The rearranged chain carries TRBV5-1 and TRBJ1-1; the D segment could be TRBD1, given 6 matching bases. Here the CDR3 is given as CASSLLQEQGLTEAFF. The bases are TGCGCCAGCAGCTTGCTCCAGGAACAGGGTCTAACTGAAGCTTTCTTT. The CDR3 plus the reference TRBV5-1 and TRBJ1-1 genes for the other parts give the full variable domain: KAGVTQTPRYLIKTRGQQVTLSCSPISGHRSVSWYQQTPGQGLQFLFEYFSETQRNKGNFPGRFSGRQFSNSRSEMNVSTLELGDSALYLCASSLLQEQGLTEAFFGQGTRLTVV.